The sequence of this T cell receptor (beta chain) was determined in a study of shared clonotypes between healthy human individuals. The wider study: A couple of women and a few men aged 18 to 49 made up the donors. Study-wide points: It was observed that about 5% of naive CD4 clonotypes were shared across a handful of donors. Generation probabilities of non-shared clonotypes were lower (relative to those shared by all four donors).

Concerning this clone: What it recognizes is unknown.

The V end lost 8 bases, the J end lost 0 bases, and 14 bases lay between the germline ends. Germline V gene data show CDR1 as MNHEY and CDR2 as SMNVEV (reference sequence). The CDR3 has 14 residues. CD45RO negativity and positive selection for CCR7 defined naive CD8 cells, a population that excluded terminally differentiated effector memory CD45RA+ cells. The DNA input per sorted-subset replicate PCR was roughly 210 ng, corresponding to around 28,000 T cell genomes. Some clones are missing from TCRdb's copy, which holds only in-frame ones; the method was immunoSEQ multiplex PCR. The sample lists nearly 2 million clones, about 95% occurring once.

The rearrangement links TRBV27 to TRBJ2-7, with D tentatively TRBD2 (6 bases). The TCR was taken from a young man in good health. Sequenced material: naive CD8+ T cells sorted from blood. In DNA, the CDR3 is TGTGCCAGCCGCGAGGCGGGAAGCTCCTACGAGCAGTACTTC. Protein sequence: CASREAGSSYEQYF.